Ten or more counts support the clone carrying this T cell receptor beta chain. The target antigen is unknown. TCRdb independently ran MiXCR on the reads; one entry per CDR3 protein. The top ten clones hold around 13% of a sample with approximately 730,000 distinct CDR3 sequences, roughly 28% of them seen once. This sample was taken from a study of T cell repertoires in cytomegalovirus infection. Findings and caveats of the study: Based on cumulative public TCR beta family frequency, carriers of CMV plus the relevant HLA were identified.

The CDR3 has 14 amino acids. Trimming left V 2 bases short and J 3 bases short, with 11 bases between. Per germline, CDR1 SGHTA and CDR2 FQGNSA. The sequence was collected from a human donor in good health (CMV status not recorded). Some clones in this sample may be carry-over from other donors' samples. The sequencing used cultured CD8+ T cells from PBMCs, collected from culture after CMV antigen stimulation. The chain employs TRBV7-2 and TRBJ2-7; D might be TRBD2 (6 bases). The CDR3 loop is CASSLMSGLYEQYF. CDR3 DNA sequence: TGTGCCAGCAGCTTAATGTCGGGACTCTACGAGCAGTACTTC.